A selection of T cell receptor beta chains follows, all from one sample in a study of Ad26.COV2.S vaccination and SARS-CoV-2 variants. Data came from immunoSEQ multiplex PCR; TCRdb stores just in-frame clones and leaves some out. The profile covers 350,000 to 500,000 clones, with about nine tenths appearing a single time and roughly 4% taken by the ten largest. The material sequenced was peripheral blood, taken in a trial of Ad26.COV2.S vaccine versus placebo. These TCRs come from a person between 18 and 65 years old who received the Ad26.COV2.S COVID-19 vaccine or a placebo. Both conserved end residues are part of each CDR3. A D gene is named only where the DNA matches it firmly. The size field is filled for only some rows; it gives once, few, many or a size class.

d_call | j_call | clone_size | cdr3_length | v_call | cdr3_aa | cdr3_nt
. | TRBJ2-3 | . | 14 | TRBV7-2 | CASSPGRGTDTQYF | TGTGCCAGCAGCCCCGGCCGCGGCACAGATACGCAGTATTTT
. | TRBJ2-1 | . | 16 | TRBV28 | CASSFLVGGYYNEQFF | TGTGCCAGCAGTTTCTTGGTGGGAGGTTACTACAATGAGCAGTTCTTC
. | TRBJ1-1 | once | 12 | TRBV30 | CAWRRRNTEAFF | TGTGCCTGGAGACGTAGGAACACTGAAGCTTTCTTT
. | TRBJ2-2 | once | 14 | TRBV2 | CASSEGGNHGELFF | TGTGCCAGCAGTGAGGGGGGAAATCACGGGGAGCTGTTTTTT
TRBD1 | TRBJ1-6 | . | 15 | TRBV5-5 | CASNTKRQGNSPLHF | TGTGCCAGCAACACCAAACGACAGGGGAATTCACCCCTCCACTTT
. | TRBJ2-5 | . | 14 | TRBV5-1 | CASSLAAYQETQYF | TGCGCCAGCAGCTTGGCTGCGTACCAAGAGACCCAGTACTTC
. | TRBJ2-1 | once | 17 | TRBV15 | CATSRMPGPRFGHEQFF | TGTGCCACCAGCAGAATGCCGGGACCAAGGTTTGGCCATGAGCAGTTCTTC
. | TRBJ2-7 | . | 14 | TRBV28 | CASKIGVLSYEQYF | TGTGCCAGCAAGATCGGGGTCCTCTCCTACGAGCAGTACTTC
. | TRBJ1-2 | . | 14 | TRBV28 | CASSLAVVNYGYTF | TGTGCCAGCAGTCTGGCGGTGGTAAACTATGGCTACACCTTC
. | TRBJ2-7 | . | 16 | TRBV7-8 | CASSPSRGGEIYEQYF | TGTGCCAGCAGCCCTAGTCGGGGTGGCGAGATCTACGAGCAGTACTTC
. | TRBJ2-7 | . | 15 | TRBV19 | CASSPGTGLYYEQYF | TGTGCCAGTAGTCCCGGTACTGGTCTTTACTACGAGCAGTACTTC
TRBD2 | TRBJ2-7 | . | 15 | TRBV6-1 | CASSELGGTYSEQYF | TGTGCCAGCAGTGAATTGGGGGGGACGTACTCAGAGCAGTACTTC
TRBD2 | TRBJ2-3 | . | 18 | TRBV27 | CASSFWGTSGVATDTQYF | TGTGCCAGCAGTTTCTGGGGGACTAGCGGCGTAGCCACAGATACGCAGTATTTT
. | TRBJ2-4 | once | 14 | TRBV28 | CASSPSRGKNIQYF | TGTGCCAGCAGCCCATCGCGCGGAAAAAACATTCAGTACTTC
. | TRBJ1-1 | . | 13 | TRBV12-3/TRBV12-4 | CASSSDSFTEAFF | TGTGCCAGCAGTTCCGACAGTTTCACTGAAGCTTTCTTT
. | TRBJ1-1 | . | 14 | TRBV6-6 | CASSYSVRETEAFF | TGTGCCAGCAGTTACTCAGTCAGGGAAACTGAAGCTTTCTTT
TRBD2 | TRBJ2-7 | . | 16 | TRBV5-4 | CASTKKDQSGAGEQYF | TGTGCCAGCACCAAAAAAGATCAGAGCGGGGCGGGCGAGCAGTACTTC
. | TRBJ1-1 | once | 12 | TRBV29-1 | CAYRGGNTEAFF | TGCGCATATCGGGGGGGTAACACTGAAGCTTTCTTT
. | TRBJ1-1 | . | 12 | TRBV28 | CASSSSGLEAFF | TGTGCCAGCAGTTCTTCAGGCCTTGAAGCTTTCTTT
. | TRBJ2-1 | . | 12 | TRBV27 | CASKNGYNEQFF | TGTGCCAGCAAAAATGGATACAATGAGCAGTTCTTC
TRBD2 | TRBJ2-1 | . | 16 | TRBV28 | CASSLPPAGVENEQFF | TGTGCCAGCAGTTTACCCCCAGCGGGAGTCGAAAATGAGCAGTTCTTC
TRBD2 | TRBJ2-7 | . | 14 | TRBV3-1/TRBV3-2 | CASSRLASPGEQYF | TGTGCCAGCAGCAGACTAGCGTCCCCGGGGGAGCAGTACTTC
. | TRBJ2-2 | few | 16 | TRBV4-3 | CASSQDRGTKAGELFF | TGCGCCAGCAGCCAAGATAGAGGGACCAAAGCCGGGGAGCTGTTTTTT
. | TRBJ1-2 | once | 12 | TRBV7-2 | CASSLLESGYTF | TGTGCCAGCAGCTTATTAGAAAGCGGCTACACCTTC
TRBD1 | TRBJ1-5 | few | 14 | TRBV19 | CASRTGQGYQPQHF | TGTGCCAGTAGGACGGGACAGGGGTATCAGCCCCAGCATTTT
. | TRBJ2-1 | . | 15 | TRBV7-2 | CASSREANEASEQFF | TGTGCCAGCAGCAGAGAGGCCAACGAGGCGTCTGAGCAGTTCTTC
. | TRBJ2-7 | . | 14 | TRBV6-5 | CASSLTGTLREQYF | TGTGCCAGCAGTTTAACCGGGACACTTCGCGAGCAGTACTTC
. | TRBJ2-1 | . | 11 | TRBV27 | CASSSGREQFF | TGTGCCAGCAGTTCTGGGAGGGAGCAGTTCTTC
TRBD1 | TRBJ2-7 | . | 15 | TRBV7-9 | CASSLEDRGAYEQYF | TGTGCCAGCAGCTTAGAGGACAGGGGAGCCTACGAGCAGTACTTC
. | TRBJ1-3 | . | 14 | TRBV4-2 | CASSQDFSGNTIYF | TGTGCCAGCAGCCAAGATTTCTCTGGAAACACCATATATTTT